The TCR beta chain under discussion was sequenced for a study of early T cells in non-severe SARS-CoV-2 infection. Study background: Alpha and beta chains were unpaired, from unsorted whole-blood bulk RNA. General study points: In VDJdb matching, anti-spike CD8 responses were favored while private and CD4 specificities went missing.

Individual cDNA molecules each received unique molecular identifiers attached to them. TCRdb reprocessed the 5' RACE reads with MiXCR, giving one entry per CDR3 protein. This table has around 58,000 distinct CDR3 sequences, approximately 15% appearing once. This CDR3 has 13 residues. V dropped 7 bases and J dropped 3 bases, with 13 bases sitting between them. Germline V gene lookup returns CDR1 SQVTM and CDR2 ANQGSEA. This clonotype was observed a handful of times. As yet, its antigen is unknown. V and J are TRBV29-1 and TRBJ1-5; perhaps TRBD1 as D (6 bases). Specimen: whole blood, collected at baseline. The TCR sequence derives from an adult who was a healthcare worker with PCR-confirmed SARS-CoV-2 infection or an uninfected control (not recorded which). DNA for the CDR3: TGCAGCGCACTGGGGGACAACAATCAGCCCCAGCATTTT. Its protein is CSALGDNNQPQHF.